The entry that follows covers one T cell receptor beta chain sequence. Antigen specificity is unknown. TCRdb's table, derived via immunoSEQ multiplex PCR, lists solely in-frame clones and lacks some. Of around 560,000 clones detected, approximately 95% appear once; the ten largest clones hold over 0.09%. These data belong to a study of shared clonotypes between healthy human individuals. Overall study results and limits: Clonotypes that were shared across several donors made up about 4.5% of naive CD4 clonotypes. A reduction in generation probabilities was seen for non-shared clonotypes relative to those shared by all four donors.

This CDR3 has 12 residues. Trimming removed 3 bases at V and 8 bases at J, with 11 bases between. Germline lookup yields CDR1 SGDLS and CDR2 YYNGEE. Naive CD8 cells lacked CD45RO and underwent positive selection for CCR7, leaving out terminally differentiated effector memory CD45RA+ cells. This clonotype originated in a woman younger than 45 in good health. The chain has TRBV9 and TRBJ2-5, with no clear D. Sequencing was done on a sample of naive CD8+ T cells sorted from blood. Here the CDR3 reads CASSDDFETQYF. The CDR3 bases are TGTGCCAGCAGCGATGACTTCGAAACCCAGTACTTC. Using reference TRBV9 and TRBJ2-5 for the parts outside the CDR3, the full variable domain is DSGVTQTPKHLITATGQRVTLRCSPRSGDLSVYWYQQSLDQGLQFLIQYYNGEERAKGNILERFSAQQFPDLHSELNLSSLELGDSALYFCASSDDFETQYFGPGTRLLVL.